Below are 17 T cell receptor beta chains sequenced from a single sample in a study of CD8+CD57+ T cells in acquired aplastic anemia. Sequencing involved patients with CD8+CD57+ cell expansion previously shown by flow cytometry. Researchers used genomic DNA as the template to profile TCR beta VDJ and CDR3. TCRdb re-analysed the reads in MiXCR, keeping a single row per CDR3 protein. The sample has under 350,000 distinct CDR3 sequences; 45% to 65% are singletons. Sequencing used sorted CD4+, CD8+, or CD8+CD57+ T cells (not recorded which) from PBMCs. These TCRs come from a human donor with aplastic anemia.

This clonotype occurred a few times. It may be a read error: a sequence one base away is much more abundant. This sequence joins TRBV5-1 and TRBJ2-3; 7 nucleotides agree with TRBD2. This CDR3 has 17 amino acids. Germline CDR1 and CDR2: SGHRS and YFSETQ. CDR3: CASGLAVASGRTDTQYF. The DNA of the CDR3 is TGCGCCAGCGGCTTGGCCGTCGCTAGCGGACGCACAGATACGCAGTATTTT. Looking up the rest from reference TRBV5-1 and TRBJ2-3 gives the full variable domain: KAGVTQTPRYLIKTRGQQVTLSCSPISGHRSVSWYQQTPGQGLQFLFEYFSETQRNKGNFPGRFSGRQFSNSRSEMNVSTLELGDSALYLCASGLAVASGRTDTQYFGPGTRLTVL.

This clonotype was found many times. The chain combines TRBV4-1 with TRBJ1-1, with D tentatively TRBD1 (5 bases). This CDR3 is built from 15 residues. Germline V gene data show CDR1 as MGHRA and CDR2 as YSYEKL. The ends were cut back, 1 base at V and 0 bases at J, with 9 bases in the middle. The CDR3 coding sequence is TGCGCCAGCAGCCAAGTTGTGGGGCTGAACACTGAAGCTTTCTTT. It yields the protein CASSQVVGLNTEAFF.

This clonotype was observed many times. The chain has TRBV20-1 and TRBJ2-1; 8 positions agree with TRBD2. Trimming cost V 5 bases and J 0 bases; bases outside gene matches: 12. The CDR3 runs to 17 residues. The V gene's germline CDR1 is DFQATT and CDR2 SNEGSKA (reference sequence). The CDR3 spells CSASATSSGSSYNEQFF. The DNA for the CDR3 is TGCAGTGCTTCAGCCACATCCAGCGGGAGCTCCTACAATGAGCAGTTCTTC.

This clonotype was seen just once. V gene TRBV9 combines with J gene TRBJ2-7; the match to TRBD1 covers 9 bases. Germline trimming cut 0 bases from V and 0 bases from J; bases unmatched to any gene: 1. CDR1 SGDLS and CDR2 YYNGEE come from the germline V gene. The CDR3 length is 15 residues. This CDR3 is CASSVAGQGSYEQYF. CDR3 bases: TGTGCCAGCAGCGTAGCGGGACAGGGCTCCTACGAGCAGTACTTC.

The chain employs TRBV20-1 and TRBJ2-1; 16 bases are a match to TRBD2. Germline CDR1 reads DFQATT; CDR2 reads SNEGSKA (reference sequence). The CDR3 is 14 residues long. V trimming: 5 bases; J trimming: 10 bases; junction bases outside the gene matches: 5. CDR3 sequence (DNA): TGCAGTGCTTTGGGACTAGCGGGGGGGTGGGAGCAGTTCTTC. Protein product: CSALGLAGGWEQFF.

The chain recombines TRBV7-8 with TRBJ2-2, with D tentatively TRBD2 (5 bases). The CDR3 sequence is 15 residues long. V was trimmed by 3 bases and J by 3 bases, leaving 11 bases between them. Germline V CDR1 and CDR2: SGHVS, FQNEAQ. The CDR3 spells CASSFWVRDTGELFF. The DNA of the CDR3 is TGTGCCAGCAGCTTTTGGGTGAGGGACACCGGGGAGCTGTTTTTT.

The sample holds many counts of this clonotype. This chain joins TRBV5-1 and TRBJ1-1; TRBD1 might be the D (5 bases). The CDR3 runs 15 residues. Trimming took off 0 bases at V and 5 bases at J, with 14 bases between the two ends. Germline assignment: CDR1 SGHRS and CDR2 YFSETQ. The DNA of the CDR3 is TGCGCCAGCAGCTTGGGAGGGACCGGGATAACTGAAGCTTTCTTT. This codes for CASSLGGTGITEAFF.

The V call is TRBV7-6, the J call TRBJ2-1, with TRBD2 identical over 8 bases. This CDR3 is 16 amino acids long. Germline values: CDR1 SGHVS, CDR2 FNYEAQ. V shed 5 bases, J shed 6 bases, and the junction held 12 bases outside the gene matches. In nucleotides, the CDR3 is TGTGCCAGCAGCGAACAACCAGCGGGAGTTTTCAATGAGCAGTTCTTC. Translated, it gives CASSEQPAGVFNEQFF.

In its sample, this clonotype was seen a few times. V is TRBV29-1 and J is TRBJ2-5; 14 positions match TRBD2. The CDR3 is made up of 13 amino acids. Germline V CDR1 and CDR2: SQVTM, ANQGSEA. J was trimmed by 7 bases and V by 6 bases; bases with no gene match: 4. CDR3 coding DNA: TGCAGCGTGGGGACTAGCGGGAGAGGGACCCAGTACTTC. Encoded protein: CSVGTSGRGTQYF.

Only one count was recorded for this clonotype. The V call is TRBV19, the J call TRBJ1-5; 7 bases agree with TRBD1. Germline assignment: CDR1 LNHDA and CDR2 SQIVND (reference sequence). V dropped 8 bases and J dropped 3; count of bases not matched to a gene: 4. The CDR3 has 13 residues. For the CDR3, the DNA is TGTGCCAGTGGCGGACAGGTCAATCAGCCCCAGCATTTT. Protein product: CASGGQVNQPQHF.

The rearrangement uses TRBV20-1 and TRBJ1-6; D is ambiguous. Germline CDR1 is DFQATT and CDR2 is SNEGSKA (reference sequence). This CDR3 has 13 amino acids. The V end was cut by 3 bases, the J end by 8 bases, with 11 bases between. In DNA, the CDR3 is TGCAGTGCTAGTGAGGACGTGTATTCACCCCTCCACTTT. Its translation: CSASEDVYSPLHF.

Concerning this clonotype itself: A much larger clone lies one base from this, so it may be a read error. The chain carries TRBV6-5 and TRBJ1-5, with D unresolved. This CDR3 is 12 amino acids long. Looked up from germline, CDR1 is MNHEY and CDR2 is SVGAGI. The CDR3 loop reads CASSLMNQPRHF. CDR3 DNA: TGTGCCAGCAGTCTCATGAATCAGCCCCGGCATTTT.

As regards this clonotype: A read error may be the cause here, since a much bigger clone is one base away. The CDR3 sequence is CASSPSGIPNYGCTF. CDR3 DNA: TGTGCCAGCTCACCTTCAGGGATCCCTAACTATGGCTGCACCTTC. V is TRBV5-8 and J is TRBJ1-2; D might be TRBD1 (5 bases). This CDR3 contains 15 residues. CDR1 SGHTS and CDR2 YDEGEE come from the germline V gene.

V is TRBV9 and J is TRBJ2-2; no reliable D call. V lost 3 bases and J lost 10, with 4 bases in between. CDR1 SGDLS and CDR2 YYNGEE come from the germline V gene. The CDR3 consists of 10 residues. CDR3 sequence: CASSGPELFF. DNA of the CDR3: TGTGCCAGCAGCGGGCCGGAGCTGTTTTTT.

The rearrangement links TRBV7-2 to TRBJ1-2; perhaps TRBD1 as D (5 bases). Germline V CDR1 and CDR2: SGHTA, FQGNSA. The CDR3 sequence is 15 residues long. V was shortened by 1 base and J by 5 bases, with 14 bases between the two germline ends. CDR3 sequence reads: CASSLVEGQGYGYTF. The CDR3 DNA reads TGTGCCAGCAGCTTAGTGGAGGGCCAGGGATATGGCTACACCTTC.

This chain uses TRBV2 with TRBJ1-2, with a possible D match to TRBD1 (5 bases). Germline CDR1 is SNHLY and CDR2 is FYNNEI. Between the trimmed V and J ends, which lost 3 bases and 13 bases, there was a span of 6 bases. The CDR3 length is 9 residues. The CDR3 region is CASSERGTF. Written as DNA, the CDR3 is TGTGCCAGCAGTGAGAGGGGCACCTTC.

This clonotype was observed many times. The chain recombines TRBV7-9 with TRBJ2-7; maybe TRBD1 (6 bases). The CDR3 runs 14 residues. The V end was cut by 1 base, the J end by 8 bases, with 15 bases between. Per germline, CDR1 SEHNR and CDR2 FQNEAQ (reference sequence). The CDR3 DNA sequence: TGTGCCAGCAGCTTAGGTCAGGTCGGGGACAAGCAGTACTTC. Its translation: CASSLGQVGDKQYF.